One and the same sample provided the 29 T cell receptor beta chains below, sequenced in a study of blood T cell repertoires in COVID-19. The protocol was immunoSEQ multiplex PCR, while the TCRdb copy is restricted to in-frame clones and leaves out a portion. The sample has fewer than 60,000 clones; roughly 89% are singletons. Sample: peripheral blood. The receptors stem from a man aged 50-60 years with acute or convalescent COVID-19.

The chain links TRBV27 to TRBJ1-1, with D uncertain. This CDR3 is built from 12 residues. Trimming left V 3 bases short and J 1 base short, with 3 bases between. Germline-derived CDR1 and CDR2 are MNHEY and SMNVEV (reference sequence). The CDR3 bases are TGTGCCAGCAGTTTCGGGAACACTGAAGCTTTCTTT. This sequence encodes CASSFGNTEAFF.

The chain recombines TRBV4-1 with TRBJ1-4; a possible D gene is TRBD1 (6 bases). Per the germline V gene, CDR1 is MGHRA and CDR2 is YSYEKL. The V gene lost 3 bases and the J gene lost 2 bases, with 22 bases spanning the gap. This CDR3 region has 19 residues. CDR3 nucleotides: TGCGCCAGCAGCCAGGCCTTCACCAGGGGTTTGTATACTAATGAAAAACTGTTTTTT. As protein: CASSQAFTRGLYTNEKLFF.

This chain links TRBV30 with TRBJ1-3; no clear D. CDR1 is GTSNPN and CDR2 is SVGIG in the germline V gene (reference sequence). The CDR3 has 13 residues. V was trimmed by 2 bases and J by 0 bases, leaving 5 bases between them. Here the CDR3 reads CAWSSGSGNTIYF. In DNA, the CDR3 is TGTGCCTGGAGTTCGGGCTCTGGAAACACCATATATTTT. The variable domain in full, with the rest retrieved from reference TRBV30 and TRBJ1-3, is SQTIHQWPATLVQPVGSPLSLECTVEGTSNPNLYWYRQAAGRGLQLLFYSVGIGQISSEVPQNLSASRPQDRQFILSSKKLLLSDSGFYLCAWSSGSGNTIYFGEGSWLTVV.

This rearrangement joins TRBV11-2 to TRBJ2-2; 7 nucleotides match TRBD2. The V gene's germline CDR1 is SGHAT and CDR2 FQNNGV. The CDR3 has 18 amino acids. J was trimmed by 0 bases and V by 3 bases; bases with no gene match: 10. The CDR3 DNA follows: TGTGCCAGCAGCTTCCCCTCGGGGGGAGGGACGAACACCGGGGAGCTGTTTTTT. It specifies CASSFPSGGGTNTGELFF.

The V gene is TRBV4-1, the J gene TRBJ2-7, with a weak D call TRBD2 (5 bases). The CDR3 sequence is 16 residues long. Germline-derived CDR1 and CDR2 are MGHRA and YSYEKL. The germline V and J ends were trimmed by 5 bases and 4 bases, with 21 bases remaining between them. The CDR3 here is CASSFLDSSWVYEQYF. DNA for the CDR3: TGCGCCAGCAGCTTCTTGGACTCCTCGTGGGTATACGAGCAGTACTTC.

The V and J genes are TRBV7-3 and TRBJ2-3; the D gene is possibly TRBD1 (6 bases). This CDR3 is built from 15 residues. In germline, CDR1 is SGHTA, CDR2 FQGTGA. Trimming removed 1 base from V and 1 base from J, with 9 bases in between. The CDR3 sequence is CASSLRGHRTDTQYF. Written as DNA, the CDR3 is TGTGCCAGCAGCTTAAGGGGGCATCGCACAGATACGCAGTATTTT.

In its sample, this clone was seen once. This chain links TRBV15 with TRBJ1-5; D is perhaps TRBD1 (5 bases). The CDR3 loop spans 16 amino acids. Trimming shortened V by 0 bases and J by 7 bases, and 16 bases separated the two germline ends. The germline V gene encodes CDR1 LNHNV and CDR2 YYDKDF (reference sequence). CDR3 residues: CATSRDDQGWNQPQHF. DNA of the CDR3: TGTGCCACCAGCAGAGATGATCAGGGTTGGAACCAGCCCCAGCATTTT.

This clone was seen only once. V usage is TRBV30 and J usage is TRBJ1-2; 9 positions agree with TRBD1. The germline V gene has CDR1 GTSNPN and CDR2 SVGIG (reference sequence). This CDR3 spans 14 amino acids. J lost 2 bases, V lost 0 bases, and 1 base had no gene match. CDR3 residues: CAWSVTGGNYGYTF. The CDR3 region has the DNA TGTGCCTGGAGTGTAACAGGGGGCAACTATGGCTACACCTTC.

V gene TRBV27 combines with J gene TRBJ2-7; maybe TRBD2 (6 bases). Trimming cost V 5 bases and J 1 base, with 12 bases left between them. The CDR3 consists of 14 residues. Germline V CDR1 and CDR2: MNHEY, SMNVEV (reference sequence). The CDR3 is CASSHRRGSYEQYF. CDR3 bases: TGTGCCAGCAGTCACCGCCGGGGGTCCTACGAGCAGTACTTC.

The chain links TRBV21-1 to TRBJ2-5; the table's TRBD2 call for D was not verified on the DNA. TRBV21-1 is a known pseudogene. The CDR3 length is 9 residues. The CDR3 sequence is CASRETQYF. The CDR3 DNA reads as TGTGCCAGCCGGGAGACCCAGTACTTC.

The chain has TRBV7-9 and TRBJ2-1; 10 positions match TRBD2. After removal of 1 base from V and 9 bases from J, the junction contained 0 bases not matched to a gene. Germline CDR1 SEHNR, CDR2 FQNEAQ (reference sequence). The CDR3 totals 13 residues. The DNA of the CDR3 is TGTGCCAGCAGCTTAGGGACTAGCGGTGAGCAGTTCTTC. Its translation is CASSLGTSGEQFF.

This clone was recorded once. The genes are TRBV7-2 and TRBJ1-6, with 7 bases aligning to TRBD1. The germline V gene encodes CDR1 SGHTA and CDR2 FQGNSA. Trimming cost V 3 bases and J 6 bases; bases outside gene matches: 2. The CDR3 runs to 14 residues. The CDR3: CASSLAGGNSPLHF. The CDR3 DNA reads as TGTGCCAGCAGCTTGGCAGGGGGTAATTCACCCCTCCACTTT.

J is TRBJ1-5 and V is TRBV19, with 10 bases fitting TRBD1. Looked up from germline, CDR1 is LNHDA and CDR2 is SQIVND (reference sequence). V shed 5 bases and J 8 bases; nucleotides not matched to a gene: 12. The CDR3 extends over 16 amino acids. Written as DNA, the CDR3 is TGTGCCAGTAGTTCGCGGACAGGGGGTGGCCGGGAGCCCCAGCATTTT. Its protein is CASSSRTGGGREPQHF. Full variable domain (rest looked up from reference TRBV19 and TRBJ1-5): DGGITQSPKYLFRKEGQNVTLSCEQNLNHDAMYWYRQDPGQGLRLIYYSQIVNDFQKGDIAEGYSVSREKKESFPLTVTSAQKNPTAFYLCASSSRTGGGREPQHFGDGTRLSIL.

This sequence joins TRBV6-5 and TRBJ1-5; perhaps TRBD1 as D (6 bases). Germline loops: CDR1 MNHEY, CDR2 SVGAGI. The V end lost 7 bases, the J end lost 9 bases, and 16 bases lay between the germline ends. The CDR3 runs to 13 residues. CDR3: CASIRTAEGPQHF. For the CDR3, the DNA is TGTGCCAGCATCAGGACAGCCGAGGGGCCCCAGCATTTT.

The chain employs TRBV27 and TRBJ1-1; D gene unclear. The CDR3 runs 13 residues. Trimming cost V 4 bases and J 5 bases, with 11 bases left between them. The germline V gene encodes CDR1 MNHEY and CDR2 SMNVEV (reference sequence). CDR3 region: CASSSVWSTEAFF. The CDR3 DNA is TGTGCCAGCAGTTCGGTGTGGTCGACTGAAGCTTTCTTT.

The rearrangement links TRBV12-3 or TRBV12-4 to TRBJ2-7; D may be TRBD2 (6 bases). Trimming cost V 8 bases and J 0 bases, with 11 bases left between them. There are 13 residues in the CDR3. CDR3 loop: CASSVADSYEQYF. The CDR3 DNA follows: TGTGCCAGCTCTGTAGCGGACTCCTACGAGCAGTACTTC.

The chain's CDR3 is CATGSPATNEKLFF. The CDR3 DNA follows: TGTGCTACAGGGTCCCCAGCAACTAATGAAAAACTGTTTTTT. The rearrangement links TRBV27 to TRBJ1-4; possible D gene TRBD1, 6 bases. Germline V gene data show CDR1 as MNHEY and CDR2 as SMNVEV (reference sequence). The length of the CDR3 is 14 residues.

This chain connects TRBV5-4 to TRBJ2-1, with TRBD2 identical over 7 bases. Germline loops: CDR1 SGHNT, CDR2 YYREEE (reference sequence). V lost 3 bases, J lost 3 bases, and 9 bases stayed unmatched. The CDR3 runs 16 residues. The CDR3 DNA sequence: TGTGCCAGCAGCTCCGGAGGCGCGGGAGTCTACAATGAGCAGTTCTTC. Its translation is CASSSGGAGVYNEQFF.

V is TRBV5-1 and J is TRBJ1-5, with a weak D call TRBD1 (6 bases). This CDR3 spans 16 amino acids. V lost 4 bases and J lost 0, with 14 bases in between. Germline-derived CDR1 and CDR2 are SGHRS and YFSETQ. CDR3 DNA sequence: TGCGCCAGCAGCCTGACAGGAGACTATAGCAATCAGCCCCAGCATTTT. This gives the protein CASSLTGDYSNQPQHF.

The genes are TRBV6-5 and TRBJ2-2, with TRBD1 matching over 11 bases. The J segment lost 6 bases and the V segment lost 7 bases, leaving 4 bases of the junction unmatched. Germline values: CDR1 MNHEY, CDR2 SVGAGI. The CDR3 length is 14 residues. The CDR3, as DNA: TGTGCCAGCACCCCGGGACAGGGGGCCGGGGAGCTGTTTTTT. It is translated as CASTPGQGAGELFF.

This sequence joins TRBV6-5 and TRBJ1-3, with TRBD1 as a possible D gene (6 bases). This CDR3 is 13 amino acids long. V was trimmed by 6 bases and J by 2 bases, leaving 8 bases between them. Looked up from germline, CDR1 is MNHEY and CDR2 is SVGAGI. The CDR3 is CASRAGAGNTIYF. The DNA of the CDR3 is TGTGCCAGCAGGGCAGGGGCTGGAAACACCATATATTTT.

The J gene is TRBJ2-7, the V gene TRBV6-1, with 11 bases identical to TRBD1. This CDR3 comprises 16 residues. Germline V gives CDR1 MNHNS, CDR2 SASEGT. The ends lost 2 bases at V and 4 bases at J; junction bases unmatched: 7. The CDR3 sequence is CASSESGTGGRYEQYF. The CDR3 coding sequence is TGTGCCAGCAGTGAATCCGGGACAGGGGGGAGATACGAGCAGTACTTC.

V usage is TRBV7-9 and J usage is TRBJ2-5; perhaps TRBD2 as D (6 bases). V lost 1 base and J 4 bases, leaving 13 bases between the germline ends. The CDR3 has 15 residues. CDR1 SEHNR and CDR2 FQNEAQ come from the germline V gene (reference sequence). In DNA, the CDR3 is TGTGCCAGCAGCTTAGAAGGCGATAGCGGAGAGACCCAGTACTTC. It is translated as CASSLEGDSGETQYF.

The V and J genes are TRBV9 and TRBJ2-3; 9 positions agree with TRBD2. The CDR3 loop spans 16 amino acids. The V segment lost 0 bases and the J segment 1 base; nucleotides outside the gene matches: 3. From germline, CDR1 is SGDLS and CDR2 YYNGEE. CDR3 sequence (DNA): TGTGCCAGCAGCGTAGTAGCGGGAGAAGGCACAGATACGCAGTATTTT. Its translation: CASSVVAGEGTDTQYF.

The chain carries TRBV6-5 and TRBJ2-2, with TRBD2 identical over 12 bases. There are 15 residues in the CDR3. Trimming cost V 3 bases and J 6 bases; bases outside gene matches: 2. Germline loops: CDR1 MNHEY, CDR2 SVGAGI. In nucleotides, the CDR3 is TGTGCCAGCAGTTATAGACTAGCGGGAGCCGGGGAGCTGTTTTTT. This sequence encodes CASSYRLAGAGELFF.

This CDR3 reads CASSYGAGEEKLFF. The CDR3 DNA follows: TGCGCCAGCAGCTATGGAGCAGGGGAGGAAAAACTGTTTTTT. This chain uses TRBV5-1 with TRBJ1-4, with a tentative D call TRBD1 (6 bases). Trimming shortened V by 3 bases and J by 8 bases, and 14 bases separated the two germline ends. Germline V CDR1 and CDR2: SGHRS, YFSETQ. CDR3 length equals 14 residues.

J is TRBJ2-2 and V is TRBV9; a weak D match, TRBD1 (5 bases). Between the trimmed V and J ends, which lost 0 bases and 4 bases, there was a span of 16 bases. The CDR3 spans 17 residues. From germline, CDR1 is SGDLS and CDR2 YYNGEE. The CDR3 DNA is TGTGCCAGCAGCGTAGCTGGGGCAGGTGTCAGCACCGGGGAGCTGTTTTTT. It codes for CASSVAGAGVSTGELFF.

The chain links TRBV11-3 to TRBJ2-1, with TRBD1 as a possible D gene (5 bases). The germline CDR1 and CDR2 sequences are SGHNT and YENEEA. Trimming took off 1 base at V and 6 bases at J, with 7 bases between the two ends. The CDR3 covers 13 residues. The CDR3 coding sequence is TGTGCCAGCAGCTTAGGGGGCAGCAATGAGCAGTTCTTC. Its translation: CASSLGGSNEQFF.

V gene TRBV5-4 combines with J gene TRBJ2-1; the match to TRBD2 covers 15 bases. With V trimmed by 4 bases and J by 11 bases, 4 bases remained unmatched. The CDR3 has 14 residues. The germline V gene encodes CDR1 SGHNT and CDR2 YYREEE (reference sequence). The CDR3 bases are TGTGCCAGCAGCATCGGACTAGCGGGAGGGAAGCAGTTCTTC. This translates into CASSIGLAGGKQFF.